This entry lists 18 T cell receptor beta chains sequenced from one sample in a study of identical twins. TCRdb reprocessed the 5' RACE reads with MiXCR, giving one entry per CDR3 protein. The sample holds about 1.7 million distinct CDR3 sequences; 25% to 35% are singletons and the top ten take about 0.25%. Sequencing was performed on cord blood. These receptors were collected from a newborn girl in good health.

This clonotype has just a few counts. The chain links TRBV14 to TRBJ2-6, with 7 bases matching TRBD1. Unmatched junction bases numbered 10, after V lost 4 bases and J lost 4 bases. The germline V gene encodes CDR1 SGHDN and CDR2 FVKESK. The CDR3 extends over 17 amino acids. The CDR3 loop reads CASSRQYRGSGANVLTF. DNA of the CDR3: TGTGCCAGCAGCCGACAGTACAGGGGTTCAGGGGCCAACGTCCTGACTTTC. Looking up the rest from reference TRBV14 and TRBJ2-6 gives the full variable domain: EAGVTQFPSHSVIEKGQTVTLRCDPISGHDNLYWYRRVMGKEIKFLLHFVKESKQDESGMPNNRFLAERTGGTYSTLKVQPAELEDSGVYFCASSRQYRGSGANVLTFGAGSRLTVL.

The chain carries TRBV6-1 and TRBJ1-1; D gene unclear. The ends were cut back, 2 bases at V and 4 bases at J, with 8 bases in the middle. The CDR3 contains 13 residues. Germline V lookup: CDR1 MNHNS, CDR2 SASEGT. CDR3 nucleotide sequence: TGTGCCAGCAGTGAAACCCCCAGCACTGAAGCTTTCTTT. It yields the protein CASSETPSTEAFF.

The rearrangement uses TRBV10-3 and TRBJ1-6, with TRBD1 matching over 8 bases. This CDR3 region has 17 residues. V lost 2 bases and J lost 6; bases outside the gene matches: 9. Germline V gives CDR1 ENHRY, CDR2 SYGVKD. The CDR3 DNA sequence: TGTGCCATCAGTGAGGGACAGGGCTTTCTGGGTAATTCACCCCTCCACTTT. Its translation is CAISEGQGFLGNSPLHF.

There are many counts of this clonotype. The rearrangement joins TRBV20-1 to TRBJ2-7, with 9 nucleotides matching TRBD2. Trimming at V came to 3 bases and at J to 2 bases, leaving 8 bases not matched to a gene. Germline assignment: CDR1 DFQATT and CDR2 SNEGSKA (reference sequence). The CDR3 loop spans 15 amino acids. Written as DNA, the CDR3 is TGCAGTGCTAGTCCGCTAGCGGGGCTCACCTACGAGCAGTACTTC. Translated, it gives CSASPLAGLTYEQYF.

The chain couples TRBV2 to TRBJ2-7; the D is unclear. This CDR3 has 11 residues. From germline, CDR1 is SNHLY and CDR2 FYNNEI. V lost 8 bases and J lost 7, with 12 bases in between. The CDR3 spells CASEEYNEQYF. CDR3 DNA: TGTGCCAGCGAAGAATACAATGAGCAGTACTTC.

The genes are TRBV27 and TRBJ2-1; D unresolved. Trimming shortened V by 7 bases and J by 2 bases, and 12 bases separated the two germline ends. CDR1 and CDR2 (germline): MNHEY, SMNVEV (reference sequence). The CDR3 is 14 residues long. The CDR3 region is CASKVSPTYNEQFF. CDR3 coding DNA: TGTGCCAGCAAAGTCAGTCCGACCTACAATGAGCAGTTCTTC.

This clonotype was detected ten times or more. CDR3 residues: CASSPSSSYNEQFF. CDR3 bases: TGTGCCAGCAGTCCCTCGAGCTCCTACAATGAGCAGTTCTTC. The V gene is TRBV27, the J gene TRBJ2-1; D unclear. V lost 5 bases to trimming and J lost 0 bases, with 8 bases between them. The CDR3 consists of 14 residues. Germline CDR1 and CDR2: MNHEY and SMNVEV (reference sequence).

To note about this clonotype: At one end the junction does not follow the germline gene, possibly because of a read error. V is TRBV7-8 and J is TRBJ1-2; 7 nucleotides match TRBD1. The CDR3 sequence is 14 residues long. Per germline, CDR1 SGHVS and CDR2 FQNEAQ. The CDR3 loop is CASSPRTGDYGHTF. CDR3 in DNA: TGTGCCAGCAGCCCCCGGACAGGAGACTATGGCCACACCTTC. Full variable domain (missing parts from reference TRBV7-8 and TRBJ1-2): GAGVSQSPRYKVAKRGQDVALRCDPISGHVSLFWYQQALGQGPEFLTYFQNEAQLDKSGLPSDRFFAERPEGSVSTLKIQRTQQEDSAVYLCASSPRTGDYGHTFGSGTRLTVV.

J is TRBJ1-2 and V is TRBV5-6; 7 nucleotides match TRBD1. V lost 0 bases, J lost 2 bases, and 4 bases stayed unmatched. This CDR3 has 15 residues. Germline values: CDR1 SGHDT, CDR2 YYEEEE. The CDR3 bases are TGTGCCAGCAGCTTGGCGACAGGGTTCAACTATGGCTACACCTTC. It translates to CASSLATGFNYGYTF. The whole variable domain, remainder taken from reference TRBV5-6 and TRBJ1-2, is DAGVTQSPTHLIKTRGQQVTLRCSPKSGHDTVSWYQQALGQGPQFIFQYYEEEERQRGNFPDRFSGHQFPNYSSELNVNALLLGDSALYLCASSLATGFNYGYTFGSGTRLTVV.

A few counts support this clonotype. The chain couples TRBV7-2 to TRBJ1-6; 7 bases match TRBD1. The CDR3 has 17 residues. Germline V lookup: CDR1 SGHTA, CDR2 FQGNSA. The V segment lost 0 bases and the J segment 7 bases; nucleotides outside the gene matches: 9. This chain's CDR3 is CASSLASTGTVNSPLHF. The CDR3 nucleotides are TGTGCCAGCAGCTTAGCTTCTACCGGGACAGTCAATTCACCCCTCCACTTT.

This clonotype was observed a single time. This CDR3 is CASSLGGSRGYTF. The CDR3 bases are TGCGCCAGCAGCTTGGGGGGGAGTCGGGGCTACACCTTC. The chain links TRBV5-1 to TRBJ1-2; maybe TRBD1 (5 bases). The CDR3 is made up of 13 amino acids. Per germline, CDR1 SGHRS and CDR2 YFSETQ. The ends were cut back, 0 bases at V and 8 bases at J, with 11 bases in the middle. The full variable domain, in which reference TRBV5-1 and TRBJ1-2 provide the parts outside the CDR3, is KAGVTQTPRYLIKTRGQQVTLSCSPISGHRSVSWYQQTPGQGLQFLFEYFSETQRNKGNFPGRFSGRQFSNSRSEMNVSTLELGDSALYLCASSLGGSRGYTFGSGTRLTVV.

This clonotype has only a few counts. The V and J genes are TRBV10-3 and TRBJ2-3; D gene unclear. Germline V gene sequence: CDR1 ENHRY, CDR2 SYGVKD. This CDR3 region has 13 residues. The ends were cut back, 6 bases at V and 0 bases at J, with 7 bases in the middle. CDR3 residues: CAIRGPSTDTQYF. The DNA for the CDR3 is TGTGCCATCAGGGGCCCTAGCACAGATACGCAGTATTTT.

The chain uses TRBV7-9 and TRBJ2-7; 8 bases agree with TRBD1. The germline gives CDR1 SEHNR, CDR2 FQNEAQ (reference sequence). The length of the CDR3 is 14 residues. With 8 bases clipped from V and 1 base from J, the junction kept 7 bases outside the gene matches. The CDR3 here is CASQGQANSYEQYF. The CDR3 DNA reads as TGTGCCAGCCAGGGACAGGCAAATTCCTACGAGCAGTACTTC.

This clonotype showed up just once. The gene calls are TRBV11-2 and TRBJ2-1, with 13 bases aligning to TRBD2. The CDR3 has 23 residues. Germline trimming cut 5 bases from V and 2 bases from J; bases unmatched to any gene: 24. Germline assignment: CDR1 SGHAT and CDR2 FQNNGV. CDR3 protein: CASSLFGITGLAGATAPYNEQFF. CDR3 nucleotide sequence: TGTGCCAGCAGCCTATTCGGTATTACTGGACTAGCGGGGGCTACGGCGCCCTACAATGAGCAGTTCTTC. The full variable domain, its missing parts supplied by reference TRBV11-2 and TRBJ2-1, is EAGVAQSPRYKIIEKRQSVAFWCNPISGHATLYWYQQILGQGPKLLIQFQNNGVVDDSQLPKDRFSAERLKGVDSTLKIQPAKLEDSAVYLCASSLFGITGLAGATAPYNEQFFGPGTRLTVL.

The chain joins TRBV7-2 to TRBJ1-2, with D unclear. The CDR3 length is 15 residues. V was clipped by 3 bases and J by 0 bases, with 11 bases between them. Germline V gene lookup returns CDR1 SGHTA and CDR2 FQGNSA. CDR3 protein: CASSFDPLANYGYTF. In DNA form, the CDR3 reads TGTGCCAGCAGCTTCGACCCCCTGGCTAACTATGGCTACACCTTC.

The chain combines TRBV7-9 with TRBJ1-3; 7 nucleotides align to TRBD1. Germline V gives CDR1 SEHNR, CDR2 FQNEAQ (reference sequence). Losses at the gene ends were 5 bases for V and 0 bases for J; bases not matched to a gene: 10. The CDR3 has 17 amino acids. For the CDR3, the DNA is TGTGCCAGCAGCCCGATCACAGGGGACAGCTCTGGAAACACCATATATTTT. This gives the protein CASSPITGDSSGNTIYF.

The chain recombines TRBV11-2 with TRBJ2-3; D is uncertain. Between the trimmed V and J ends, which lost 0 bases and 1 base, there was a span of 11 bases. The CDR3 loop spans 16 amino acids. Germline V gives CDR1 SGHAT, CDR2 FQNNGV. The CDR3 sequence is CASSLDPWPGTDTQYF. The CDR3 DNA reads as TGTGCCAGCAGCTTAGACCCTTGGCCCGGCACAGATACGCAGTATTTT.

The table lists this clonotype with a few counts. V usage is TRBV5-1 and J usage is TRBJ2-1, with TRBD2 identical over 8 bases. The CDR3 totals 14 residues. With V trimmed by 1 base and J by 8 bases, 5 bases remained unmatched. CDR1 and CDR2 (germline): SGHRS, YFSETQ. The DNA of the CDR3 is TGCGCCAGCAGCTTGACAGCGGGGGTCCATGAGCAGTTCTTC. Translation: CASSLTAGVHEQFF.